The 5 T cell receptor beta chains in this list originate from one sample, sequenced in a study of T cells in Graves' hyperthyroidism and ophthalmopathy. What was amplified from RNA transcripts were TCR beta CDR3 regions. Researchers ran a first-round RT-PCR on the TCR CDR3 using the HTBI primer set. TCRdb recomputed calls from the multiplex PCR reads with MiXCR, one row per CDR3 protein. The sample consists of about 410,000 distinct CDR3 sequences, 14% to 15% of them appearing once. Sequencing input: blood. These receptors all come from a man between 18 and 35 years old with Graves' ophthalmopathy.

The chain has TRBV5-1 and TRBJ2-7, with D perhaps TRBD2 (5 bases). Germline V gene data show CDR1 as SGHRS and CDR2 as YFSETQ. Trimming pared 0 bases from V and 2 bases from J, leaving 12 bases between. The CDR3 loop spans 15 amino acids. This CDR3 is CASSLVPGITYEQYF. The CDR3 DNA reads as TGCGCCAGCAGCTTGGTTCCCGGGATAACCTACGAGCAGTACTTC.

This chain links TRBV24-1 with TRBJ1-2; D not certain. V was trimmed by 1 base and J by 8 bases, leaving 4 bases between them. The CDR3 loop spans 11 amino acids. The germline CDR1 and CDR2 sequences are KGHDR and SFDVKD. The CDR3 region is CATSDFQGYTF. CDR3 DNA sequence: TGTGCCACCAGTGATTTTCAGGGCTACACCTTC.

In this sample, this clonotype turned up many times. The chain is built from TRBV24-1 and TRBJ2-5; a possible D gene is TRBD2 (6 bases). Trimming took off 5 bases at V and 3 bases at J, with 12 bases between the two ends. CDR1 and CDR2 (germline): KGHDR, SFDVKD. The CDR3 runs 14 residues. The CDR3 spells CATSVSGGKETQYF. The CDR3 DNA follows: TGTGCCACCAGTGTCTCGGGCGGGAAAGAGACCCAGTACTTC.

This clonotype was seen at least ten times. This chain joins TRBV29-1 and TRBJ2-3; 10 bases agree with TRBD2. The germline V gene encodes CDR1 SQVTM and CDR2 ANQGSEA. This CDR3 comprises 17 residues. V gave up 7 bases and J gave up 5 bases; unmatched junction bases: 18. The CDR3 here is CSAEKVAGGVLGDTQYF. Here the CDR3 DNA reads TGCAGCGCCGAAAAAGTAGCGGGAGGTGTGCTTGGAGATACGCAGTATTTT.

This clonotype was seen many times. V usage is TRBV2 and J usage is TRBJ2-1; no definite D call. CDR1 is SNHLY, CDR2 FYNNEI, per germline. The length of the CDR3 is 14 residues. The V and J ends lost 2 bases and 0 bases respectively, with 5 bases between them. The CDR3 sequence: CASSEYFSYNEQFF. The CDR3 bases are TGTGCCAGCAGTGAATACTTCTCCTACAATGAGCAGTTCTTC.